The 2 T cell receptor beta chains given below trace back to one sample, sequenced in a study of OX40 agonist ivuxolimab in advanced cancers. Sequencing was performed with immunoSEQ multiplex PCR; in TCRdb, only in-frame clones are kept and a portion is missing. The sample holds 53,000 or so clones, roughly 83% seen once. The specimen comprised CD4+ or CD8+ T cells sorted from blood, sampled in a trial of the OX40 agonist ivuxolimab. These receptors were obtained from an adult with an advanced solid tumor such as melanoma, head and neck, liver or kidney cancer.

This clone was picked up a small number of times. The V and J genes are TRBV27 and TRBJ2-7, with D possibly being TRBD1 (6 bases). Between the trimmed V and J ends, which lost 3 bases and 2 bases, there was a span of 20 bases. Looked up from germline, CDR1 is MNHEY and CDR2 is SMNVEV (reference sequence). The CDR3 covers 17 residues. The CDR3 protein is CASSFLTLDSRTYEQYF. The CDR3 region has the DNA TGTGCCAGCAGTTTCCTAACCTTGGACAGCCGAACCTACGAGCAGTACTTC.

The J gene is TRBJ2-5, the V gene TRBV7-9; perhaps D is TRBD1 or TRBD2 (6 bases each). The CDR3 runs 16 residues. Germline values: CDR1 SEHNR, CDR2 FQNEAQ (reference sequence). The germline V and J ends were trimmed by 0 bases and 2 bases, with 13 bases remaining between them. DNA for the CDR3: TGTGCCAGCAGCTTAGCGGGCCGGAGGGGGCAAGAGACCCAGTACTTC. It yields the protein CASSLAGRRGQETQYF.